This TCR beta chain is drawn from a study of cytomegalovirus exposure and HLA in healthy donors. General study findings and limits: Follow-up analysis found HLA locus-dependent TCR association rates, highest for DRB1 and lowest for HLA-C.

Worth noting for this clone: Its matching antigen is unknown.

The PCR employed 60 Vbeta primers together with 13 Jbeta primers. The data were produced by immunoSEQ multiplex PCR, yet TCRdb's version contains in-frame clones alone and is incomplete. The table has roughly 290,000 clones, 75% to 85% seen once. The CDR3 runs to 15 residues. CDR1 is SGHAT, CDR2 FQNNGV, per germline. Losses at the gene ends were 5 bases for V and 4 bases for J; bases not matched to a gene: 10. This receptor was obtained from a girl aged 2-9 years in good health and CMV-seronegative. Sequences were obtained from PBMCs. This chain joins TRBV11-2 and TRBJ2-5; 7 bases are shared with TRBD1. This CDR3 reads CASSDARTGIETQYF. Here the CDR3 DNA reads TGTGCCAGCAGCGACGCCCGGACAGGCATAGAGACCCAGTACTTC.